This TCR beta chain was identified in a study of cytomegalovirus exposure and HLA in healthy donors. The study, taken as a whole, reports: Using the classifier, cytomegalovirus status was reportedly diagnosed with high specificity and sensitivity. HLA restriction was apparent for most CMV-associated TCR beta chains in a later analysis. Roughly even sequencing depth across donors was the assumption behind the presence/absence analyses.

PCR was performed using 60 Vbeta and 13 Jbeta primers. Clones were sequenced by immunoSEQ multiplex PCR, and TCRdb holds only the in-frame ones, with some missing. The sample has some 120,000 clones. This CDR3 comprises 15 residues. CDR1 is SGHAT and CDR2 is FQNNGV in the germline V gene. J was trimmed by 3 bases and V by 5 bases; bases with no gene match: 3. A word on this clone: No antigen is known for it.

The sample consisted of PBMCs. This clonotype was obtained from a middle-aged man in good health and CMV-seronegative. The chain recombines TRBV11-2 with TRBJ2-2; 10 nucleotides agree with TRBD2. The CDR3 protein is CASSRGLADTGELFF. In DNA form, the CDR3 reads TGTGCCAGCAGCCGAGGACTAGCGGACACCGGGGAGCTGTTTTTT.